The 15 T cell receptor beta chains below were found in one sample sequenced in a study of cytomegalovirus exposure and HLA in healthy donors. Both 60 Vbeta primers and 13 Jbeta primers went into the PCR. Generated by immunoSEQ multiplex PCR, the TCRdb table keeps only in-frame clones and is missing some. The data hold 75,000 to 95,000 clones, with about 63% observed a single time. The sample consisted of PBMCs. The origin of the receptors is a woman between 25 and 40 years old in good health and CMV-seronegative.

The V call is TRBV11-2, the J call TRBJ1-2; a possible D gene is TRBD1 (5 bases). Germline CDR1 and CDR2: SGHAT and FQNNGV. The CDR3 has 13 residues. The ends were cut back, 1 base at V and 8 bases at J, with 11 bases in the middle. The CDR3 reads CASSLGGHRGYTF. The CDR3 DNA reads as TGTGCCAGCAGCTTAGGGGGCCACCGGGGCTACACCTTC.

A few counts support this clone. This chain uses TRBV5-6 with TRBJ2-1; 10 bases map to TRBD2. Germline V lookup: CDR1 SGHDT, CDR2 YYEEEE. This CDR3 spans 15 amino acids. V lost 3 bases and J lost 8; bases outside the gene matches: 8. DNA of the CDR3: TGTGCCAGCAGCTCACTAGCGGGGCCTAGGGATGAGCAGTTCTTC. This gives the protein CASSSLAGPRDEQFF.

This clone was seen a few times. CDR3 DNA: TGTGCCAGCAGTGAAGCATCCAATCTCCGGGAAGCTTTCTTT. Translating it yields CASSEASNLREAFF. The V gene is TRBV6-1, the J gene TRBJ1-1; no clear D gene. The germline V and J ends were trimmed by 0 bases and 8 bases, with 13 bases remaining between them. The CDR3 is made up of 14 amino acids. Germline V CDR1 and CDR2: MNHNS, SASEGT.

Remarks on this clone: The sample has other DNA sequences that encode this CDR3 too. This chain joins TRBV6-1 and TRBJ2-7; no clear D. The CDR3 consists of 12 residues. With 2 bases removed from V and 3 bases from J, the gap between germline ends came to 5 bases. Germline V CDR1 and CDR2: MNHNS, SASEGT. In DNA form, the CDR3 reads TGTGCCAGCAGTGAACCAGGCTACGAGCAGTACTTC. Translating it yields CASSEPGYEQYF.

The chain uses TRBV19 and TRBJ2-3; possibly TRBD2 for D (7 bases). V lost 4 bases to trimming and J lost 6 bases, with 20 bases between them. The CDR3 is 16 amino acids. In germline, CDR1 is LNHDA, CDR2 SQIVND (reference sequence). As DNA, the CDR3 is TGTGCCAGTAGTACCGGGGGGCCAGGCGCGGGGGATACGCAGTATTTT. It yields the protein CASSTGGPGAGDTQYF.

This chain connects TRBV25-1 to TRBJ2-7; 7 nucleotides agree with TRBD1. In germline, CDR1 is MGHDK, CDR2 SYGVNS. The CDR3 covers 14 residues. V lost 7 bases, J lost 5 bases, and 11 bases stayed unmatched. This chain's CDR3 is CASKVTGAGHEQYF. CDR3 DNA: TGTGCCAGCAAGGTAACAGGGGCAGGCCACGAGCAGTACTTC.

The V gene is TRBV6-1, the J gene TRBJ2-5; D remains ambiguous. V dropped 1 base and J dropped 7 bases, with 10 bases sitting between them. This CDR3 contains 13 residues. CDR1 and CDR2 from the germline V gene are MNHNS and SASEGT. Written as DNA, the CDR3 is TGTGCCAGCAGTGAAGTGGGCGATGGGACCCAGTACTTC. It specifies CASSEVGDGTQYF.

This chain connects TRBV7-3 to TRBJ2-1; 10 bases agree with TRBD2. Trimming removed 3 bases from V and 10 bases from J; junction bases left unmatched: 9. The CDR3 totals 15 residues. Germline V gene data show CDR1 as SGHTA and CDR2 as FQGTGA. CDR3 protein: CASSFWLAGENEQFF. The CDR3 DNA reads TGTGCCAGCAGCTTCTGGCTAGCGGGAGAAAACGAGCAGTTCTTC.

V and J are TRBV5-4 and TRBJ1-1; tentative D call: TRBD1 (6 bases). Germline V gives CDR1 SGHNT, CDR2 YYREEE (reference sequence). Trimming left V 4 bases short and J 5 bases short, with 18 bases between. This CDR3 comprises 15 residues. The CDR3 DNA is TGTGCCAGCAGCCGGGATACAGGGTTGCGGACTGAAGCTTTCTTT. It yields the protein CASSRDTGLRTEAFF.

The chain joins TRBV7-2 to TRBJ2-1; 8 bases are shared with TRBD1. V dropped 4 bases and J dropped 6; count of bases not matched to a gene: 8. The CDR3 runs to 15 residues. CDR1 is SGHTA and CDR2 is FQGNSA in the germline V gene. Here the CDR3 reads CASSSDRGWGNEQFF. The CDR3, as DNA: TGTGCCAGCAGCTCCGACAGGGGCTGGGGCAATGAGCAGTTCTTC.

The V call is TRBV6-5, the J call TRBJ1-2, with 7 bases that match TRBD1. CDR1 and CDR2 (germline): MNHEY, SVGAGI. Trimming cost V 5 bases and J 8 bases; bases outside gene matches: 8. The CDR3 loop spans 13 amino acids. The CDR3 DNA reads as TGTGCCAGCAGTCCCGACAGGGTACGGGGCTACACCTTC. It codes for CASSPDRVRGYTF.

V is TRBV11-2 and J is TRBJ2-7; 7 bases align to TRBD2. After removal of 4 bases from V and 5 bases from J, the junction contained 8 bases not matched to a gene. Germline CDR1 is SGHAT and CDR2 is FQNNGV. The CDR3 has 14 residues. The chain's CDR3 is CASSSWEGRDEQYF. The CDR3 nucleotides are TGTGCCAGCAGCTCCTGGGAGGGCCGGGACGAGCAGTACTTC.

This clone was counted a single time. The V gene is TRBV10-2, the J gene TRBJ2-7, with a possible D match to TRBD1 (6 bases). This CDR3 has 14 residues. Germline CDR1 and CDR2: WSHSY and SAAADI. Trimming stripped 4 bases from V and 3 bases from J, with 13 bases between. The chain's CDR3 is CASSVAGAHYEQYF. The CDR3 nucleotides read TGCGCCAGCAGTGTGGCAGGGGCGCACTACGAGCAGTACTTC.

V gene TRBV5-6 combines with J gene TRBJ2-1; 7 nucleotides agree with TRBD1. This CDR3 has 13 residues. The V gene end was trimmed by 2 bases and the J gene end by 12 bases; junction bases not matched to a gene: 8. Germline loops: CDR1 SGHDT, CDR2 YYEEEE. CDR3 region: CASSLNRGYGQFF. In DNA, the CDR3 is TGTGCCAGCAGCTTAAACAGGGGATATGGGCAGTTCTTC.

This sequence joins TRBV18 and TRBJ2-1; 9 bases agree with TRBD2. The CDR3 runs to 16 residues. Germline CDR1 KGHSH, CDR2 LQKENI. With V trimmed by 2 bases and J by 4 bases, 6 bases remained unmatched. CDR3 nucleotides: TGTGCCAGCTCACCAGTTATTACTAGCGGGTACAATGAGCAGTTCTTC. Amino acids: CASSPVITSGYNEQFF.